The present T cell receptor beta chain was sequenced within a study of glioma-infiltrating T cells. Study details: Glioma patients had dexamethasone for six or fewer days before surgery. Study conclusions and caveats: Signature shared blood CDR3 motifs were enriched in low-divergence and depleted in high-divergence patients.

The iRepertoire nested amplicon-rescue multiplex PCR amplified TCR alpha and beta CDR3s from RNA. Input was about 100-450 ng of tissue mRNA or PBMC total RNA. Each CDR3 protein is one row after TCRdb ran MiXCR on the multiplex PCR reads. The sample includes 300,000 to 400,000 distinct CDR3 sequences, roughly two fifths seen only once; the top ten take around 12%. The CDR3 covers 14 residues. Trimming cost V 2 bases and J 2 bases; bases outside gene matches: 3. Germline lookup yields CDR1 SGHRS and CDR2 YFSETQ. With regard to this clonotype: Its antigen is not known.

The sequence derives from a human donor with low-grade glioma or glioblastoma, undergoing nonglioma brain surgery, or in good health (not recorded which). This chain connects TRBV5-1 to TRBJ2-7, with 8 bases lining up with TRBD2. Sample: glioma tissue, nonneoplastic brain tissue, or PBMCs (not recorded which). CDR3 in DNA: TGCGCCAGCAGCTTCCAGCGGGGGCCCTACGAGCAGTACTTC. This sequence encodes CASSFQRGPYEQYF.